These T cell receptor beta chains were read from a single sample in a study of blood T cell repertoires in COVID-19. The method was immunoSEQ multiplex PCR; TCRdb's version includes in-frame clones alone and lacks a portion of them. The table records 500,000 to 600,000 clones, 85% to 90% of them present only once. The sample taken for sequencing was peripheral blood. These receptors originate from a woman between 50 and 59 years old with COVID-19, enrolled during active disease. The CDR3 runs from the conserved cysteine through the conserved F or W. D genes are given only for firm matches. A clone size is listed for some rows: how often the clone was seen (once, few, many), or a class if it is expanded.

clone_size j_call v_call d_call cdr3_aa cdr3_nt
NA TRBJ2-3 TRBV28 NA CASSSFRTDTQYF TGTGCCAGCAGTTCTTTCCGCACAGATACGCAGTATTTT
NA TRBJ1-1 TRBV29-1 NA CSVDARVNTEAFF TGCAGCGTTGACGCGAGAGTGAACACTGAAGCTTTCTTT
NA TRBJ1-2 TRBV12-3/TRBV12-4 NA CASRDLGGYGYTF TGTGCCAGCAGGGACCTCGGGGGCTATGGCTACACCTTC
NA TRBJ1-5 TRBV5-6 TRBD1 CASSLGTGDSNQPQHF TGTGCCAGCAGCCTAGGGACAGGGGATAGCAATCAGCCCCAGCATTTT
once TRBJ1-2 TRBV5-5 NA CASSLGGANYGYTF TGTGCCAGCAGCTTAGGGGGAGCCAACTATGGCTACACCTTC
NA TRBJ2-2 TRBV6-5 TRBD1 CASRPTGDTGELFF TGTGCCAGCAGACCAACAGGGGACACCGGGGAGCTGTTTTTT
NA TRBJ1-1 TRBV5-8 NA CASSLMPGLSEAFF TGTGCCAGCAGCTTGATGCCAGGATTGTCTGAAGCTTTCTTT
NA TRBJ1-6 TRBV28 TRBD1 CAIGQGYSPLHF TGTGCCATCGGACAGGGCTATTCACCCCTCCACTTT
NA TRBJ2-7 TRBV7-8 NA CASSLRPGPYYEQYF TGTGCCAGCAGTCTGAGGCCAGGGCCTTATTACGAGCAGTACTTC
NA TRBJ1-1 TRBV11-2 NA CASSKVGEGWNTEAFF TGTGCCAGCAGCAAGGTAGGGGAGGGGTGGAACACTGAAGCTTTCTTT
NA TRBJ1-4 TRBV11-2 NA CASSFPGATNEKLFF TGTGCCAGCAGCTTCCCAGGGGCAACTAATGAAAAACTGTTTTTT
NA TRBJ1-3 TRBV6-2/TRBV6-3 NA CASSYIRDTIYF TGTGCCAGCAGTTACATCAGGGACACCATATATTTT
NA TRBJ2-7 TRBV11-2 NA CASSPALGQAEQYF TGTGCCAGCAGCCCGGCCCTGGGGCAGGCCGAGCAGTACTTC
few TRBJ1-2 TRBV2 NA CASSEAVLGYTF TGTGCCAGCAGTGAAGCCGTCTTGGGCTACACCTTC
NA TRBJ2-6 TRBV5-1 NA CASSLWSDGRSGANVLTF TGCGCCAGCAGCTTGTGGAGTGACGGTCGCTCTGGGGCCAACGTCCTGACTTTC
NA TRBJ2-7 TRBV28 TRBD1 CASSPAGQGSYEQYF TGTGCCAGCAGTCCGGCGGGACAGGGGAGCTACGAGCAGTACTTC
NA TRBJ2-7 TRBV29-1 NA CSGQDTYEQYF TGCAGCGGACAGGACACTTACGAGCAGTACTTC